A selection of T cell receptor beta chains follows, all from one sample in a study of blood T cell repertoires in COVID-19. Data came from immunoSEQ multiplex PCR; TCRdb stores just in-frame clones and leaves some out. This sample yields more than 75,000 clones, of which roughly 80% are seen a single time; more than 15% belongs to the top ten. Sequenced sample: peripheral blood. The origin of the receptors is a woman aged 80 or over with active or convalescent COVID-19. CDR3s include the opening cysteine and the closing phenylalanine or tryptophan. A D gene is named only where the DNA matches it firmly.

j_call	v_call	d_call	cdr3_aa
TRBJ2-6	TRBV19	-	CASSIRPRGLGANVLTF
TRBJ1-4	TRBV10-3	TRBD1	CAISDGTGVSEKLFF
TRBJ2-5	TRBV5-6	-	CASKGWGGWETQYF
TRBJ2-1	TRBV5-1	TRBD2	CASSQGTSGNYNEQFF
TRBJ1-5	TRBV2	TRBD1	CASSMGQGFNQPQHF
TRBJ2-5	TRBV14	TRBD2	CASSQGGSQYF
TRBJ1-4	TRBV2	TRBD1	CASSEWDSKEKLFF
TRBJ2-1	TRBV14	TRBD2	CASSQNGLADSQFF
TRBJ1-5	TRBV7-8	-	CASSLAPNQPQHF
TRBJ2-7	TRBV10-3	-	CAISRGRGSGDEQYF
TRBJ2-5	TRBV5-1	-	CASSLAGLYQETQYF
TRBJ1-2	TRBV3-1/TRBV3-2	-	CASSQEGSSGDYGYTF
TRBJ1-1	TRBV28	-	CASSTPQDPEAFF
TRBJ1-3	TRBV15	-	CATSRDRLEGDTIYF
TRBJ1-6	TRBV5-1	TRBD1	CASSTRDRGSSSYNSPLHF
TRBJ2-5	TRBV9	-	CASSVASGPWETQYF
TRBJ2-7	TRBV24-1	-	CATSPRRGEQYF
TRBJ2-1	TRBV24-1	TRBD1	CATSGGDRARSDEQFF
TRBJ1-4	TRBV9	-	CASSVGVVEEKLFF
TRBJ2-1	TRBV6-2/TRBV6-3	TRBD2	CASSYSTSGSTREQFF
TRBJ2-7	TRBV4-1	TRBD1	CASSQPLGQGISPYEQYF
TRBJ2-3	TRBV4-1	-	CASSQDSAGRGTDTQYF
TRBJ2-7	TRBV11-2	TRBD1	CASAGSGTGNYEQYF
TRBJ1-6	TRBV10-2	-	CASGAGGSPLHF
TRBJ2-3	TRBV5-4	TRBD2	CASSFGVAGGGSTDTQYF
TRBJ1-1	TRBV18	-	CASSPLMEFAEAFF
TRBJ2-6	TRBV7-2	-	CASSLNGQRINSGANVLTF
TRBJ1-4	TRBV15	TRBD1	CATSRDRQGLEEKLFF
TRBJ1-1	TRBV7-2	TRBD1	CASSLSRQGTFF
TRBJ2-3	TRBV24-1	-	CATSAVVDSTQYF